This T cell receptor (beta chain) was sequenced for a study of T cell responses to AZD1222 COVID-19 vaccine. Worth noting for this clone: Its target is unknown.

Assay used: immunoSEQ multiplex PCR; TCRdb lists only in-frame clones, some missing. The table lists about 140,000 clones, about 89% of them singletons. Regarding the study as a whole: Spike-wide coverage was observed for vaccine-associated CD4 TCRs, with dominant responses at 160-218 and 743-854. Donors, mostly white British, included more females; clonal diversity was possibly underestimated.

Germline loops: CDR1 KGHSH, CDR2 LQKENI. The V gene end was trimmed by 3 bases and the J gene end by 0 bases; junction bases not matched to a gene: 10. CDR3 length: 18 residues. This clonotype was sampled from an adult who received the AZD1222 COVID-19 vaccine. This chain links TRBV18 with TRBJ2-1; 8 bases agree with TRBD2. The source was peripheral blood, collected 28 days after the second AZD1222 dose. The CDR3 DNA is TGTGCCAGCTCACCTCGATTATTGCGGGAGGACTCCTACAATGAGCAGTTCTTC. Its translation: CASSPRLLREDSYNEQFF.